These T cell receptor beta chains were read from a single sample in a study of blood T cell dynamics during melanoma immunotherapy. Profiling relied on immunoSEQ multiplex PCR, and the TCRdb table lists in-frame clones only, not all of them. This sample has around 9,000 clones, with roughly 85% found just once. Specimen: blood, collected from a patient treated with checkpoint blockade. The receptors stem from a human donor with melanoma. Each CDR3 is given with its conserved first and last residue. Fields, in order: J gene, D gene, CDR3 length, clone size, V gene, CDR3 DNA, CDR3 protein. D genes are given only for firm matches. Part of the rows lack a size; the others show once, few, many or a class for expanded clones.

TRBJ1-6,TRBD1,15,.,TRBV5-5,TGTGCCAGCAGCGTGGGGACAGGGGGTTATTCACCCCTCCACTTT,CASSVGTGGYSPLHF
TRBJ1-2,.,11,.,TRBV7-9,TGTGCCAGCAGCTTAGGTGGGGGCTACACCTTC,CASSLGGGYTF
TRBJ1-1,.,14,few,TRBV19,TGTGCCAGTAGTATAGTACAGATGAACACTGAAGCTTTCTTT,CASSIVQMNTEAFF
TRBJ1-4,.,13,.,TRBV15,TGTGCCACCAGCAGAGCCGGGGCTGAAAAACTGTTTTTT,CATSRAGAEKLFF
TRBJ1-4,.,15,.,TRBV4-1,TGCGCCAGCAGCCCACTCCAGGGAGGAAATTCTAAGCTGTTTTTT,CASSPLQGGNSKLFF
TRBJ2-5,TRBD2,15,.,TRBV28,TGTGCCAGCAGTTACTCGACTAGCGCGCAAGAGACCCAGTACTTC,CASSYSTSAQETQYF
TRBJ2-3,TRBD1,13,.,TRBV15,TGTGCCACCAGCACCGACAGGGCAGATACGCAGTATTTT,CATSTDRADTQYF
TRBJ2-7,TRBD2,14,.,TRBV7-2,TGTGCCAGCAGCTACGTAGCGGGCAACTACGAGCAGTACTTC,CASSYVAGNYEQYF
TRBJ1-1,.,16,.,TRBV15,TGTGCCACCAGCAGAACTGGGGCAGGGAGCGGCGCTGAAGCTTTCTTT,CATSRTGAGSGAEAFF
TRBJ2-1,TRBD1,15,.,TRBV18,TGTGCCAGCTCATCCGGGACAGGTTCCTACAATGAGCAGTTCTTC,CASSSGTGSYNEQFF
TRBJ1-3,.,17,.,TRBV5-5,TGTGCCAGCAGCTTGGCAGTTGTACCCCCTGCTGGAAACACCATATATTTT,CASSLAVVPPAGNTIYF
TRBJ2-2,.,15,.,TRBV25-1,TGTGCCAGCAAAGGCCTAGAAGGGAACACCGGGGAGCTGTTTTTT,CASKGLEGNTGELFF
TRBJ2-5,.,16,.,TRBV5-1,TGCGCCAGCAGCTTGGCAAGGGATGGGGGCCAAGAGACCCAGTACTTC,CASSLARDGGQETQYF
TRBJ2-7,TRBD1,18,.,TRBV7-8,TGTGCCAGCAGGCCATTAGGATCAGGGGGCGAATCACACTACGAGCAGTACTTC,CASRPLGSGGESHYEQYF
TRBJ2-5,TRBD2,13,.,TRBV7-2,TGTGCCAGTCGTAGCGGGGTCCAAGAGACCCAGTACTTC,CASRSGVQETQYF
TRBJ2-3,.,15,once,TRBV4-3,TGCGCCAGCAGCTTGGTTGCGGCCTCCACAGATACGCAGTATTTT,CASSLVAASTDTQYF
TRBJ2-7,.,15,.,TRBV6-1,TGTGCCAGCAGTGAAGGCTTTGCGAGGATCTACGAGCAGTACTTC,CASSEGFARIYEQYF
TRBJ2-2,.,15,.,TRBV6-6,TGTGCCAGCAGCCATTTCCCGGGTAACACCGGGGAGCTGTTTTTT,CASSHFPGNTGELFF
TRBJ1-4,.,15,.,TRBV6-1,TGTGCCAGCAGTGAAAGGTTGGGTAGTAATGAAAAACTGTTTTTT,CASSERLGSNEKLFF
TRBJ1-1,.,15,.,TRBV4-1,TGCGCCAGCAGCCAAGAAAGGGGCGGGAACACTGAAGCTTTCTTT,CASSQERGGNTEAFF
TRBJ2-1,TRBD2,15,once,TRBV7-9,TGTGCCAGCACCAGACTGACTAGCGGGGGGAGGGAGCAGTTCTTC,CASTRLTSGGREQFF
TRBJ1-3,.,14,.,TRBV5-1,TGCGCCAGCGGGGAGGGGAGGCCTGGAAACACCATATATTTT,CASGEGRPGNTIYF
TRBJ2-1,.,13,.,TRBV7-3,TGTGCCAGCAGCCCTATAGCTGACAATGAGCAGTTCTTC,CASSPIADNEQFF
TRBJ1-5,TRBD1,18,.,TRBV19,TGTGCCAGTAGTATAGAGTCTCAGGGGGTATATAGCAATCAGCCCCAGCATTTT,CASSIESQGVYSNQPQHF
TRBJ2-3,.,15,.,TRBV19,TGTGCCAGTAGTCCACATCGGGGGAGCACAGATACGCAGTATTTT,CASSPHRGSTDTQYF
TRBJ2-6,.,15,.,TRBV19,TGTGCCAGTAGTATAGCAGGGGCCGGGGCCAACGTCCTGACTTTC,CASSIAGAGANVLTF
TRBJ1-3,.,15,.,TRBV9,TGTGCCAGCAACCCGGGAACCTTCTCTGGAAACACCATATATTTT,CASNPGTFSGNTIYF
TRBJ1-1,.,13,.,TRBV28,TGTGCCAGCATTTCTTGGGGGAACACTGAAGCTTTCTTT,CASISWGNTEAFF